This T cell receptor beta chain was recovered during a study of blood T cell repertoires in COVID-19. Turning to the study itself: The United States, Italy and Spain provided the acute and convalescent COVID-19 samples. PBMCs, B-cell-depleted T cells, or T cells were the source of the cDNA or gDNA that made up the material.

The CDR3 has 15 amino acids. Trimming took 4 bases from V and 4 from J, leaving 15 bases between them. Germline CDR1 and CDR2: SGHTS and YDEGEE. Source study methods: Reference gene primer amplification gave nucleated cell count estimates. Sequencing was performed with immunoSEQ multiplex PCR; in TCRdb, only in-frame clones are kept and a portion is missing. The D gene and trimming were derived from the DNA, and the V and J assignments and clone size from that table. The sample has 200,000 to 250,000 clones; 82% are singletons. The receptor comes from a woman aged 40 to 49 with acute or convalescent COVID-19. The sample taken for sequencing was peripheral blood. V and J are TRBV5-8 and TRBJ1-3; D not certain. The chain's CDR3 is CASSPPSLFGNTIYF. The CDR3 bases are TGTGCCAGCAGCCCCCCCTCCCTTTTCGGAAACACCATATATTTT.